These 9 T cell receptor beta chains were all obtained from the same sample, sequenced in a study of CD8+ T cells in alopecia areata. As the sequencing template, cDNA was produced by extracting RNA and reverse transcribing it. The data were produced by immunoSEQ multiplex PCR, yet TCRdb's version contains in-frame clones alone and is incomplete. This table holds about 1,700 clones with no singletons; the top ten claim almost 40%. Sorting of pooled cutaneous lymph node cells was based on CD4, CD8alpha, NKG2D, NKG2ACE and other markers. Sequences were obtained from CD8+ T cells sorted from a lymph node. These receptors all come from a C3H/HeJ mouse with alopecia areata. For this mouse line, the MHC haplotype is H2-k.

This clone is hyperexpanded by share. Mouse gene names and germline throughout. The covered CDR3 bases are TGTGCCAGCAGTATGGGGGGCTATGCT. The encoded protein is CASSMGGYA. The complete CDR3 sequence is CASSMGGYAEQFF. This chain links TRBV19 with TRBJ2-1, with D possibly being TRBD2 (6 bases). The sequence runs out 4 residues before the end of the CDR3; the remainder is reconstructed from the germline J gene. This CDR3 region has 13 residues. Germline CDR1 is FNHDT and CDR2 is SITEND (reference sequence). V lost 2 bases and J 3 bases, leaving 6 bases between the germline ends.

The table lists this clone with a few counts. Mouse gene names and germline throughout. The DNA ends 4 residues before the CDR3 does, and the rest of the CDR3 is filled in from the germline J gene. This chain uses TRBV5 with TRBJ2-3; 8 nucleotides match TRBD2. V dropped 0 bases and J dropped 4; count of bases not matched to a gene: 3. The CDR3 is 15 amino acids. Per the germline V gene, CDR1 is LGHNA and CDR2 is YNLKQL (reference sequence). The part of the CDR3 DNA that was read is TGTGCCAGCAGCCAAGAGGACTGGGCCTCAGAA. Translation gives CASSQEDWASE. The CDR3, in full, reads CASSQEDWASETLYF.

Comments on this clone: The gene names here belong to mouse. The read stops 4 residues short of the end of the CDR3; the missing end is completed from the germline J gene. The chain links TRBV13-1 to TRBJ2-7; D perhaps matches TRBD1 (6 bases). Germline CDR1 reads NSHNY; CDR2 reads SYGAGN. The CDR3 length is 14 residues. The CDR3 reads CASSQGEGIYEQYF. The covered CDR3 bases are TGTGCCAGCTCACAGGGAGAGGGAATATAT.

To note about this clone: The genes are named according to mouse. The CDR3 extends 4 residues past the end of the read, so its final part is completed from the germline J gene. This rearrangement joins TRBV5 to TRBJ2-2, with TRBD2 matching over 8 bases. There are 16 residues in the CDR3. V lost 0 bases to trimming and J lost 3 bases; unmatched junction nucleotides: 3. Germline assignment: CDR1 LGHNA and CDR2 YNLKQL (reference sequence). Here the CDR3 reads CASSQDGWGDTGQLYF. The sequenced CDR3 bases are TGTGCCAGCAGCCAAGACGGCTGGGGGGACACCGGG.

This clone has a handful of counts. Genes and germline come from the mouse. The CDR3 loop is CAWSRQGANSDYTF. CDR3 DNA, as far as it was read: TGTGCCTGGAGTCGACAGGGGGCAAACTCC. This chain links TRBV31 with TRBJ1-2; 9 nucleotides match TRBD1. The read gets to within 4 residues of the CDR3 end, and the germline J gene fills in the rest. After removal of 1 base from V and 0 bases from J, the junction contained 0 bases not matched to a gene. In germline, CDR1 is GKSSPN, CDR2 SITVG. The CDR3 is 14 amino acids.

Only a few counts were recorded for this clone. Genes and germline come from the mouse. The read falls 4 residues short of the CDR3 end, and the missing part is taken from the germline J gene. V is TRBV2 and J is TRBJ1-2, with 9 bases aligning to TRBD1. V dropped 0 bases and J dropped 0; count of bases not matched to a gene: 5. This CDR3 comprises 17 residues. CDR1 LGHNA and CDR2 YSYQKL come from the germline V gene. The CDR3 DNA, read in part, is TGTGCCAGCAGCCAAGATGGGGACAGGGTAGCAAACTCC. Translation gives CASSQDGDRVANS. The complete CDR3 sequence is CASSQDGDRVANSDYTF. The entire variable domain, with the rest obtained from reference TRBV2 and TRBJ1-2, is as follows: DPKIIQKPKYLVAVTGSEKILICEQYLGHNAMYWYRQSAKKPLEFMFSYSYQKLMDNQTASSRFQPQSSKKNHLDLQITALKPDDSATYFCASSQDGDRVANSDYTFGSGTRLLVI.

A note on this clone: Here the gene names and germline are mouse. Read coverage stops 4 residues before the CDR3 terminus; the germline J gene supplies the remainder. V is TRBV14 and J is TRBJ2-1, with 7 positions matching TRBD2. Looked up from germline, CDR1 is SGHDT and CDR2 is FRDEAV. The V and J ends lost 3 bases and 0 bases, in that order; junction bases with no gene match: 3. The CDR3 consists of 15 residues. The CDR3 sequence: CASSSDWPNYAEQFF. The covered CDR3 bases are TGTGCCAGCAGTTCGGACTGGCCTAACTATGCT.

By share, this clone ranks as medium-sized. Mouse names are used for the genes. Coverage ceases 4 residues before the CDR3 finishes, and the germline J gene fills in the end. The J gene is TRBJ2-7, the V gene TRBV5; 7 bases agree with TRBD1. The CDR3 length is 12 residues. Germline V CDR1 and CDR2: LGHNA, YNLKQL (reference sequence). V shed 5 bases and J 3 bases; nucleotides not matched to a gene: 1. The part of the CDR3 DNA that was read is TGTGCCAGCAGCAACAGGGGCTAT. Amino acid sequence: CASSNRGY. The whole CDR3 protein reads CASSNRGYEQYF.

This clone has at least ten counts. Gene names are mouse gene names. Read data end 4 residues before the CDR3 end; the end is taken from the germline J gene. The V gene is TRBV1, the J gene TRBJ2-1, with 9 bases fitting TRBD1. The trim removed 3 bases at V and 3 bases at J, leaving 3 bases unmatched. CDR1 is NSQYPW and CDR2 is LRSPGD in the germline V gene (reference sequence). The CDR3 runs to 15 residues. The DNA read from the CDR3 is TGCACCTGCAGTGCCCTGACAGGGGGCTATGCT. This encodes CTCSALTGGYA. The CDR3, in full, reads CTCSALTGGYAEQFF.